Presented here are 18 T cell receptor beta chains from one specimen sequenced in a study of cytomegalovirus exposure and HLA in healthy donors. The study ran its PCR with 60 Vbeta and 13 Jbeta primers. TCRdb keeps only in-frame clones here, not all; method: immunoSEQ multiplex PCR. The table includes about 150,000 clones, less than 80% detected once. Sequenced material: PBMCs. Every receptor here comes from a man in his thirties or forties in good health and CMV-seronegative.

In its sample, this clone was seen a few times. V gene TRBV5-4 combines with J gene TRBJ2-1; TRBD1 agrees at 8 bases. This CDR3 spans 13 amino acids. Germline CDR1 reads SGHNT; CDR2 reads YYREEE (reference sequence). V lost 2 bases and J lost 8; bases outside the gene matches: 3. The CDR3 here is CASSFGQGDEQFF. CDR3 nucleotide sequence: TGTGCCAGCAGCTTCGGACAGGGCGATGAGCAGTTCTTC.

This clone was detected only a few times. This chain connects TRBV7-9 to TRBJ2-7; 7 nucleotides match TRBD1. J was trimmed by 2 bases and V by 3 bases; bases with no gene match: 7. Germline V gene data show CDR1 as SEHNR and CDR2 as FQNEAQ (reference sequence). This CDR3 has 15 amino acids. CDR3 residues: CASSFAGTEAYEQYF. The DNA of the CDR3 is TGTGCCAGCAGCTTCGCCGGGACAGAAGCCTACGAGCAGTACTTC. The full variable domain, with the rest looked up from reference TRBV7-9 and TRBJ2-7, is DTGVSQNPRHKITKRGQNVTFRCDPISEHNRLYWYRQTLGQGPEFLTYFQNEAQLEKSRLLSDRFSAERPKGSFSTLEIQRTEQGDSAMYLCASSFAGTEAYEQYFGPGTRLTVT.

This chain links TRBV19 with TRBJ2-1, with TRBD1 as a possible D gene (6 bases). The CDR3 is 14 residues long. Per germline, CDR1 LNHDA and CDR2 SQIVND (reference sequence). Trimming cost V 6 bases and J 0 bases, with 9 bases left between them. As DNA, the CDR3 is TGTGCCAGTAGCCAGGGGAGCTCCTACAATGAGCAGTTCTTC. It translates to CASSQGSSYNEQFF.

The rearrangement links TRBV6-4 to TRBJ1-5; D call uncertain. The CDR3 is made up of 15 amino acids. V was shortened by 4 bases and J by 6 bases, with 16 bases between the two germline ends. Germline V lookup: CDR1 MRHNA, CDR2 SNTAGT. Here the CDR3 DNA reads TGTGCCAGCAGTGCCAGGCTGAGGGAGCGTCAGCCCCAGCATTTT. This encodes CASSARLRERQPQHF.

The chain combines TRBV6-1 with TRBJ1-6, with 9 bases fitting TRBD1. CDR1 MNHNS and CDR2 SASEGT come from the germline V gene. The CDR3 is 18 residues long. Trimming took 1 base from V and 6 from J; bases not matched to a gene: 10. CDR3 residues: CASSEGPTGTGSNSPLHF. In DNA, the CDR3 is TGTGCCAGCAGTGAAGGCCCAACCGGGACAGGGTCTAATTCACCCCTCCACTTT.

This sequence joins TRBV5-4 and TRBJ1-1, with D perhaps TRBD1 (5 bases). V shed 5 bases and J shed 5 bases, with 16 bases lying between them. CDR3 length: 14 amino acids. The germline V gene encodes CDR1 SGHNT and CDR2 YYREEE (reference sequence). The chain's CDR3 is CASRRTGERTEAFF. For the CDR3, the DNA is TGTGCCAGCAGACGGACGGGGGAGAGGACTGAAGCTTTCTTT. Combining the CDR3 with reference TRBV5-4 and TRBJ1-1 gives the whole variable domain ETGVTQSPTHLIKTRGQQVTLRCSSQSGHNTVSWYQQALGQGPQFIFQYYREEENGRGNFPPRFSGLQFPNYSSELNVNALELDDSALYLCASRRTGERTEAFFGQGTRLTVV.

The rearrangement joins TRBV25-1 to TRBJ1-2; 7 bases are a match to TRBD1. Germline CDR1 and CDR2: MGHDK and SYGVNS. This CDR3 is built from 15 residues. The V segment lost 2 bases and the J segment 5 bases; nucleotides outside the gene matches: 8. The chain's CDR3 is CASSEASGGLYGYTF. The CDR3 bases are TGTGCCAGCAGTGAAGCGTCAGGGGGACTTTATGGCTACACCTTC.

The V gene is TRBV5-1, the J gene TRBJ2-3; 7 bases map to TRBD1. Unmatched junction bases numbered 2, after V lost 0 bases and J lost 4 bases. CDR3 length: 14 amino acids. Looked up from germline, CDR1 is SGHRS and CDR2 is YFSETQ. The CDR3 is CASSLAQGADTQYF. DNA for the CDR3: TGCGCCAGCAGCTTGGCCCAGGGGGCAGATACGCAGTATTTT.

This clone occurred a few times. V and J are TRBV9 and TRBJ2-1; a weak D match, TRBD1 (6 bases). Trimming shortened V by 3 bases and J by 9 bases, and 16 bases separated the two germline ends. Germline V gene lookup returns CDR1 SGDLS and CDR2 YYNGEE. The CDR3 extends over 14 amino acids. CDR3 in amino acids: CASSAKQGVGEQFF. DNA for the CDR3: TGTGCCAGCAGCGCAAAACAGGGAGTAGGTGAGCAGTTCTTC.

The chain combines TRBV11-2 with TRBJ2-7; tentatively, D is TRBD1 (6 bases). Germline assignment: CDR1 SGHAT and CDR2 FQNNGV. The CDR3 sequence is 14 residues long. The V end lost 5 bases, the J end lost 3 bases, and 14 bases lay between the germline ends. The CDR3 region is CASSASGTSYEQYF. The CDR3 bases are TGTGCCAGCAGCGCCTCCGGGACAAGCTACGAGCAGTACTTC.

The rearrangement joins TRBV6-6 to TRBJ1-5; tentative D call: TRBD1 (6 bases). Between the trimmed V and J ends, which lost 5 bases and 4 bases, there was a span of 9 bases. This CDR3 is built from 13 residues. Germline-derived CDR1 and CDR2 are MNHNY and SVGAGI (reference sequence). CDR3 nucleotides: TGTGCCAGCAGTCCCCAGGGGAATCAGCCCCAGCATTTT. Amino acid sequence: CASSPQGNQPQHF.

The rearrangement uses TRBV15 and TRBJ2-3; 9 nucleotides agree with TRBD2. CDR1 is LNHNV and CDR2 is YYDKDF in the germline V gene (reference sequence). The ends lost 0 bases at V and 7 bases at J; junction bases unmatched: 5. This CDR3 comprises 15 residues. The CDR3 nucleotides are TGTGCCACCAGCAGAGAGGCAGCGGGGGGCAATACGCAGTATTTT. This codes for CATSREAAGGNTQYF.

The rearrangement joins TRBV5-1 to TRBJ1-4, with D perhaps TRBD1 (5 bases). V lost 4 bases and J 0 bases, leaving 13 bases between the germline ends. CDR1 is SGHRS, CDR2 YFSETQ, per germline. The CDR3 contains 16 residues. Here the CDR3 reads CASSAGGYATNEKLFF. Here the CDR3 DNA reads TGCGCCAGCAGCGCGGGGGGGTATGCAACTAATGAAAAACTGTTTTTT.

This clone was detected once. The V and J genes are TRBV4-2 and TRBJ2-1, with 8 bases that match TRBD2. Germline V gene lookup returns CDR1 LGHNA and CDR2 YNFKEQ. The CDR3 length is 16 residues. J gave up 3 bases and V 2 bases, and 6 bases lay outside the gene matches. DNA for the CDR3: TGTGCCAGCAGCCAAACCTGGACTAGCAGCTACAATGAGCAGTTCTTC. Translated, it gives CASSQTWTSSYNEQFF.

The chain combines TRBV7-2 with TRBJ1-1; 10 nucleotides match TRBD1. The CDR3 loop spans 16 amino acids. Losses at the gene ends were 6 bases for V and 6 bases for J; bases not matched to a gene: 13. The germline V gene has CDR1 SGHTA and CDR2 FQGNSA. The CDR3 loop reads CASSPDRGRPGAEAFF. The CDR3 coding sequence is TGTGCCAGCAGTCCAGACAGGGGGCGCCCCGGCGCTGAAGCTTTCTTT.

The J gene is TRBJ2-1, the V gene TRBV15; D may be TRBD1 (6 bases). V dropped 3 bases and J dropped 10 bases, with 10 bases sitting between them. The CDR3 is 12 amino acids. The germline gives CDR1 LNHNV, CDR2 YYDKDF (reference sequence). The CDR3: CATSSLGQEQFF. CDR3 coding DNA: TGTGCCACCAGCAGTCTAGGACAGGAGCAGTTCTTC.

The chain is built from TRBV15 and TRBJ2-3; TRBD1 matches 10 bases. CDR3 length: 15 amino acids. V lost 5 bases, J lost 4 bases, and 6 bases stayed unmatched. Germline V lookup: CDR1 LNHNV, CDR2 YYDKDF (reference sequence). CDR3 DNA: TGTGCCACCAGCGGCCGGGACAGGGGCCCAGATACGCAGTATTTT. Its protein is CATSGRDRGPDTQYF.

V and J are TRBV25-1 and TRBJ1-1, with TRBD1 matching over 8 bases. Germline V gives CDR1 MGHDK, CDR2 SYGVNS. The CDR3 sequence is 17 residues long. Unmatched junction bases numbered 9, after V lost 3 bases and J lost 0 bases. As DNA, the CDR3 is TGTGCCAGCAGTGATTCTTCAATGACAGGGGTGAACACTGAAGCTTTCTTT. Amino acids: CASSDSSMTGVNTEAFF. The variable domain in full, completed from reference TRBV25-1 and TRBJ1-1, reads EADIYQTPRYLVIGTGKKITLECSQTMGHDKMYWYQQDPGMELHLIHYSYGVNSTEKGDLSSESTVSRIRTEHFPLTLESARPSHTSQYLCASSDSSMTGVNTEAFFGQGTRLTVV.